This T cell receptor beta chain stems from a study of CD8 T cells in Susac syndrome. Random hexamers were used to reverse transcribe the RNA input (about 0.5 to 1 ug). Each CDR3 protein is one row after TCRdb ran MiXCR on the immunoSEQ multiplex PCR reads. In the table there are approximately 190,000 distinct CDR3 sequences, about 95% of which are singletons. This CDR3 has 16 amino acids. The J segment lost 3 bases and the V segment lost 5 bases, leaving 8 bases of the junction unmatched. The specimen sequenced was CD4+ T cells from PBMCs. V is TRBV12-3 or TRBV12-4 and J is TRBJ1-5, with 9 bases aligning to TRBD1. The sequence came from a human donor with multiple sclerosis. The CDR3 nucleotides read TGTGCCAGCAGTCCGGGACAGGGCTTTGTCAATCAGCCCCAGCATTTT. This gives the protein CASSPGQGFVNQPQHF.